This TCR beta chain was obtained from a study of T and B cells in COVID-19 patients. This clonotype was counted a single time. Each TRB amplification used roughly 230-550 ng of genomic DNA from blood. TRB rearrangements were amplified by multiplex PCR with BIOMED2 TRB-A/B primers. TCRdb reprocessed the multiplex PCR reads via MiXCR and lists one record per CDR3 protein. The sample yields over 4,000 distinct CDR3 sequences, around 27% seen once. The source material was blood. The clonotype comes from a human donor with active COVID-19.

The CDR3 DNA is TGTGCCACCAGCAGGACTAGCGGGGGCCGCCGAGAGACCCAGTACTTC. Encoded protein: CATSRTSGGRRETQYF. The chain carries TRBV15 and TRBJ2-5; 12 positions agree with TRBD2. Trimming took 3 bases from V and 4 from J; bases not matched to a gene: 6. This CDR3 is built from 16 residues. The germline V gene has CDR1 LNHNV and CDR2 YYDKDF (reference sequence).